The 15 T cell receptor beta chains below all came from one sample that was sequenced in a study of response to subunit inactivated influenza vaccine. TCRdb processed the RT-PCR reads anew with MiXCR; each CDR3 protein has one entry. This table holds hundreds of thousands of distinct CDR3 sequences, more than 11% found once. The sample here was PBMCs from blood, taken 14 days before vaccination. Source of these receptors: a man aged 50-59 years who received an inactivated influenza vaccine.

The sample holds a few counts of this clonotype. The CDR3 here is CASSEEGSPSYEQYF. The CDR3 DNA is TGTGCCAGCAGCGAGGAAGGGAGCCCCTCCTACGAGCAGTACTTC. The chain has TRBV9 and TRBJ2-7, with a tentative D call TRBD2 (5 bases). The CDR3 length is 15 residues. The germline CDR1 and CDR2 sequences are SGDLS and YYNGEE. V gave up 3 bases and J gave up 0 bases, with 13 bases separating them. Full variable domain (remainder filled in from reference TRBV9 and TRBJ2-7): DSGVTQTPKHLITATGQRVTLRCSPRSGDLSVYWYQQSLDQGLQFLIQYYNGEERAKGNILERFSAQQFPDLHSELNLSSLELGDSALYFCASSEEGSPSYEQYFGPGTRLTVT.

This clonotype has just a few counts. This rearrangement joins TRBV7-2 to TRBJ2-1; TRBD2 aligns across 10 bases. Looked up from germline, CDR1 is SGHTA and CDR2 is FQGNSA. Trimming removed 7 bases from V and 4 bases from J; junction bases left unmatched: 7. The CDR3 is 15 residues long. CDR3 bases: TGTGCCAGCAACCCTAGTAGCGGGGGGTACAATGAGCAGTTCTTC. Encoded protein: CASNPSSGGYNEQFF.

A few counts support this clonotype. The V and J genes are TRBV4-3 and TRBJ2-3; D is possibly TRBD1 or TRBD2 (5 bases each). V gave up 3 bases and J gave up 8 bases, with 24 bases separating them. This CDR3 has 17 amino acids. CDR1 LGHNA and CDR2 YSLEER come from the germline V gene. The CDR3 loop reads CASSQGTSGASVSTQYF. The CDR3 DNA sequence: TGCGCCAGCAGCCAGGGGACCAGCGGTGCCTCTGTAAGTACGCAGTATTTT.

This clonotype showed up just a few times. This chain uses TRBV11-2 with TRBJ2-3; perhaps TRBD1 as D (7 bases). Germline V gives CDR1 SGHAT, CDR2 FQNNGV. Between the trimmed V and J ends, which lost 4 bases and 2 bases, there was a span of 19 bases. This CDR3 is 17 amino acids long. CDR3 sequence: CASSSSWRDRYTDTQYF. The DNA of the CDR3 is TGTGCCAGCAGCTCAAGTTGGAGGGACAGATACACAGATACGCAGTATTTT.

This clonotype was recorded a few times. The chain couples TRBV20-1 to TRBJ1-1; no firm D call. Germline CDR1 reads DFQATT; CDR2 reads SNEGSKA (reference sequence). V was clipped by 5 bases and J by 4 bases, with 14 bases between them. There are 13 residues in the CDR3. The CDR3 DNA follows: TGCAGTGCTTGGCCCCTCCGGGTCACTGAAGCTTTCTTT. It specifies CSAWPLRVTEAFF.

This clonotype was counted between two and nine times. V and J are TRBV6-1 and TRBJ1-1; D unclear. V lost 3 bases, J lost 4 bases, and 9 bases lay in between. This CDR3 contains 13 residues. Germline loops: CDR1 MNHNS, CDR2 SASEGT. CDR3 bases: TGTGCCAGCAGTGAGGAGAGCCGCACTGAAGCTTTCTTT. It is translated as CASSEESRTEAFF.

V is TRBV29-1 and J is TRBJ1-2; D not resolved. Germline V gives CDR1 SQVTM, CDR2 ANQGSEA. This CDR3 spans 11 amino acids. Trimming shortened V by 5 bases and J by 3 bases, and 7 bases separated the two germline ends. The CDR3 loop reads CSVLGYYGYTF. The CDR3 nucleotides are TGCAGCGTTCTGGGGTACTATGGCTACACCTTC. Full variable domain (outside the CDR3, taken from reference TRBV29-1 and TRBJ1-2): SAVISQKPSRDICQRGTSLTIQCQVDSQVTMMFWYRQQPGQSLTLIATANQGSEATYESGFVIDKFPISRPNLTFSTLTVSNMSPEDSSIYLCSVLGYYGYTFGSGTRLTVV.

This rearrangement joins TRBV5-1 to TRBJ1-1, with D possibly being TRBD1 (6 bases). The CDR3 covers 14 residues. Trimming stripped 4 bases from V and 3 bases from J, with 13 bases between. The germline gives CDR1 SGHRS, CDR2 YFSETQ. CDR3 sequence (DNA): TGCGCCAGCAGCACGTACAGGGAGGACACTGAAGCTTTCTTT. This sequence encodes CASSTYREDTEAFF.

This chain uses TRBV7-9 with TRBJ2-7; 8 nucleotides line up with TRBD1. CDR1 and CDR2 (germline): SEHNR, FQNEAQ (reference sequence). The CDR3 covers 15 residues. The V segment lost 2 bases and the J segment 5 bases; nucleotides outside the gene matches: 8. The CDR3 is CASSLLQGGFNEQYF. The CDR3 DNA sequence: TGTGCCAGCAGCTTACTACAGGGGGGCTTCAACGAGCAGTACTTC.

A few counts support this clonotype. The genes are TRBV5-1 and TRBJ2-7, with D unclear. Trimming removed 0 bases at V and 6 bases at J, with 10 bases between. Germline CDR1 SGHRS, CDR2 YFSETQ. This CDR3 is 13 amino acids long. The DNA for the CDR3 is TGCGCCAGCAGCTTGGATTCCGGTGGCGAGCAGTACTTC. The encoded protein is CASSLDSGGEQYF.

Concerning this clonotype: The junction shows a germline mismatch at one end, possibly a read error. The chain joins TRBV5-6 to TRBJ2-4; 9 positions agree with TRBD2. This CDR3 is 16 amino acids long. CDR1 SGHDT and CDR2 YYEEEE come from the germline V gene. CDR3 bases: TGTGCCAGCAGCTTGGGGGGCGGGAGGGCCACAAACATTCAGTACTTC. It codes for CASSLGGGRATNIQYF.

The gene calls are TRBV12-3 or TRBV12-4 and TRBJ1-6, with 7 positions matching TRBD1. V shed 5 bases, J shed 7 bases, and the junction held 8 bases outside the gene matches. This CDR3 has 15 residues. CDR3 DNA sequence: TGTGCCAGCAGTCCCCAGGGGGGTAGGAATTCACCCCTCCACTTT. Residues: CASSPQGGRNSPLHF.

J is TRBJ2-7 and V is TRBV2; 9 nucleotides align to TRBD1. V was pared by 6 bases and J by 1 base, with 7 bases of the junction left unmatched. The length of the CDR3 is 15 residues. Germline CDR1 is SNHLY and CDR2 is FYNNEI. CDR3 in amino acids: CASRVIGTGSYEQYF. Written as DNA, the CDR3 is TGTGCCAGCAGGGTTATCGGGACAGGGTCCTACGAGCAGTACTTC. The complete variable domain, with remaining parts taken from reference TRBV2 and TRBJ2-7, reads EPEVTQTPSHQVTQMGQEVILRCVPISNHLYFYWYRQILGQKVEFLVSFYNNEISEKSEIFDDQFSVERPDGSNFTLKIRSTKLEDSAMYFCASRVIGTGSYEQYFGPGTRLTVT.

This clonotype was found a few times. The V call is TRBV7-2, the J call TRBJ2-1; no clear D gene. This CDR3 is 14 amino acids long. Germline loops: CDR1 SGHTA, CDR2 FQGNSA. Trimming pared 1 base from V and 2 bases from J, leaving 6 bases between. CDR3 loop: CASSLVGPYNEQFF. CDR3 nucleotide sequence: TGTGCCAGCAGCTTAGTCGGTCCCTACAATGAGCAGTTCTTC.

The CDR3, as DNA: TGCAGCGTTGAATTTGCGTTTCTGGTAGGCGAACTCCCCAATGAGCAGTTCTTC. It yields the protein CSVEFAFLVGELPNEQFF. This rearrangement joins TRBV29-1 to TRBJ2-1; D not certain. This CDR3 comprises 18 residues. The V and J ends lost 2 bases and 6 bases respectively, with 26 bases between them. From germline, CDR1 is SQVTM and CDR2 ANQGSEA.